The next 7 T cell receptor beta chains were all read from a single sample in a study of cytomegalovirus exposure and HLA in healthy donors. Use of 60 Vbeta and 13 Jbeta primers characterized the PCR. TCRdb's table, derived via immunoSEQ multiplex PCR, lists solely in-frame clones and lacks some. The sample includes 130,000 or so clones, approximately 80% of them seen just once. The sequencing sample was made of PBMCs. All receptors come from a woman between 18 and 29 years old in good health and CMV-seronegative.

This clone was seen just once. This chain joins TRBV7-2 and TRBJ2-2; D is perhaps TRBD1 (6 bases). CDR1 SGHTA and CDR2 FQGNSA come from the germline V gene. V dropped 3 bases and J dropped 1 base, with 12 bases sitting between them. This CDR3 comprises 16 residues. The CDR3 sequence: CASSLRRDKNTGELFF. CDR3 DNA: TGTGCCAGCAGCTTGCGCCGGGACAAGAACACCGGGGAGCTGTTTTTT. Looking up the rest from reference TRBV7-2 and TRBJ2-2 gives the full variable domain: GAGVSQSPSNKVTEKGKDVELRCDPISGHTALYWYRQSLGQGLEFLIYFQGNSAPDKSGLPSDRFSAERTGGSVSTLTIQRTQQEDSAVYLCASSLRRDKNTGELFFGEGSRLTVL.

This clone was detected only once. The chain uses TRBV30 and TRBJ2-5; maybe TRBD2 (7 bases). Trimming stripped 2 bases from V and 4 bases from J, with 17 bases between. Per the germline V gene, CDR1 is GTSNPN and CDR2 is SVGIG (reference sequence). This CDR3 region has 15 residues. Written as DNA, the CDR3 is TGTGCCTGGAGTTGGGGGGGGGCTGGAGGAGAGACCCAGTACTTC. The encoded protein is CAWSWGGAGGETQYF. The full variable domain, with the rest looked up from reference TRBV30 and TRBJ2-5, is SQTIHQWPATLVQPVGSPLSLECTVEGTSNPNLYWYRQAAGRGLQLLFYSVGIGQISSEVPQNLSASRPQDRQFILSSKKLLLSDSGFYLCAWSWGGAGGETQYFGPGTRLLVL.

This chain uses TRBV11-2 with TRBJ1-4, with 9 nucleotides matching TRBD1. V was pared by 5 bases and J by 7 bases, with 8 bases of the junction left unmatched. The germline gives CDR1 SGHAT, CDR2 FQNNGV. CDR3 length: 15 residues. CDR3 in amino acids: CASSRNRGLSEKLFF. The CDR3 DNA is TGTGCCAGCAGCCGAAACAGGGGGCTTAGTGAAAAACTGTTTTTT.

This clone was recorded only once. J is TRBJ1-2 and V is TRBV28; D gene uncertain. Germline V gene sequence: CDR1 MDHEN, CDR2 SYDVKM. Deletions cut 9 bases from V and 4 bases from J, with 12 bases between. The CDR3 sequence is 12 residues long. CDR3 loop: CASSQTFYGYTF. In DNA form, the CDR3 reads TGTGCCAGTTCACAGACCTTCTATGGCTACACCTTC.

The CDR3 protein is CASSRSDIPAYEQYF. CDR3 DNA: TGTGCCAGTAGTAGATCTGACATACCTGCCTACGAGCAGTACTTC. The gene calls are TRBV19 and TRBJ2-7; D is undetermined. The CDR3 runs to 15 residues. Looked up from germline, CDR1 is LNHDA and CDR2 is SQIVND (reference sequence). V dropped 4 bases and J dropped 2 bases, with 15 bases sitting between them.

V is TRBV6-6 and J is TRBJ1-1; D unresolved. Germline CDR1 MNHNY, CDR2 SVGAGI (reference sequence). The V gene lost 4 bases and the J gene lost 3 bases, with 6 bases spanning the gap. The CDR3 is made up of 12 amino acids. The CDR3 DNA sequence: TGTGCCAGCAGTTTATCCGACACTGAAGCTTTCTTT. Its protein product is CASSLSDTEAFF.

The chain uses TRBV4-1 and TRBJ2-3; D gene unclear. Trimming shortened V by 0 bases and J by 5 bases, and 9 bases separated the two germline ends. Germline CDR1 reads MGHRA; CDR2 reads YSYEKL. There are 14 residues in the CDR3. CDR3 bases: TGCGCCAGCAGCCAAGAAGTGCTAGGAGATACGCAGTATTTT. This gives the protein CASSQEVLGDTQYF.